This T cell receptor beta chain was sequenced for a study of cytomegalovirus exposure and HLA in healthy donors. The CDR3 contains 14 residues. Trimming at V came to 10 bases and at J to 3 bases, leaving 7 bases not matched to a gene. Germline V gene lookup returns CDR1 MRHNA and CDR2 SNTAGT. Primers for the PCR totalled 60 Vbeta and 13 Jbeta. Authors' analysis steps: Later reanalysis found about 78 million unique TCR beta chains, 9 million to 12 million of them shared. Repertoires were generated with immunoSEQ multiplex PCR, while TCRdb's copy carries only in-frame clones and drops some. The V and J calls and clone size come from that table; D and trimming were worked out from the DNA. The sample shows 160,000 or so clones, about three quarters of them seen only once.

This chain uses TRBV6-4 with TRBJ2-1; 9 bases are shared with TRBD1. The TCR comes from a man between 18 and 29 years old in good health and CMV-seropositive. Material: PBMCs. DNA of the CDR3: TGTGCCACCTCAGACAGGGGGGACTACAATGAGCAGTTCTTC. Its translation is CATSDRGDYNEQFF.